Listed below are T cell receptor beta chains from one sample, sequenced in a study of control samples from healthy donors and cancer patients. The table came from immunoSEQ multiplex PCR; TCRdb's copy has only in-frame clones and leaves some out. The table records roughly 120,000 clones, about 95% of them present only once. Sequenced sample: blood. The receptor source for this set is a man aged 25-45 years in good health. Each CDR3 is given with its conserved first and last residue. A D gene is named only where the DNA matches it firmly. Clone sizes are given selectively: once, few, many, or a class where the clone is expanded.

NA	TRBJ1-2	TRBV27	15	once	CASSLRANGPYGYTF	TGTGCCAGCAGTTTAAGGGCCAACGGGCCCTATGGCTACACCTTC
TRBD1	TRBJ1-1	TRBV5-4	16	NA	CASSLPGQGANTEAFF	TGTGCCAGCAGCTTACCGGGACAGGGGGCGAACACTGAAGCTTTCTTT
NA	TRBJ1-1	TRBV18	13	NA	CASSGDLNTEAFF	TGTGCCAGCTCAGGGGATTTGAACACTGAAGCTTTCTTT
TRBD1	TRBJ1-1	TRBV9	14	NA	CASSAGTGGTEAFF	TGTGCCAGCAGCGCTGGGACAGGGGGCACTGAAGCTTTCTTT
TRBD1	TRBJ1-4	TRBV5-1	16	NA	CASSPGTGHPDEKLFF	TGCGCCAGCAGCCCGGGGACAGGGCATCCTGATGAAAAACTGTTTTTT
NA	TRBJ2-3	TRBV6-2/TRBV6-3	17	NA	CASSARLGLGNTDTQYF	TGTGCCAGCAGTGCGCGCCTTGGGCTAGGGAACACAGATACGCAGTATTTT
TRBD1	TRBJ2-7	TRBV6-5	15	NA	CASTLKGQGSSPWHF	TGTGCCAGCACTCTCAAGGGACAGGGAAGTTCCCCTTGGCACTTC
NA	TRBJ1-3	TRBV27	15	NA	CASSLSHRAGNTIYF	TGTGCCAGCAGTTTATCGCACAGGGCGGGAAACACCATATATTTT
NA	TRBJ1-2	TRBV4-2	14	NA	CASSQLLAGSGYTF	TGTGCCAGCAGCCAATTGCTTGCCGGTAGTGGCTACACCTTC
NA	TRBJ1-2	TRBV7-8	13	NA	CASSLGGPYGYTF	TGTGCCAGCAGCTTAGGCGGTCCCTATGGCTACACCTTC
NA	TRBJ1-1	TRBV7-9	15	NA	CASSLGPSSYTEAFF	TGTGCCAGCAGCTTAGGACCCTCTTCTTACACTGAAGCTTTCTTT
NA	TRBJ1-3	TRBV6-1	15	NA	CASSETIARGNTIYF	TGTGCCAGCAGTGAGACGATCGCCCGAGGAAACACCATATATTTT
TRBD1	TRBJ2-1	TRBV15	16	NA	CATSRGRGQGVNEQFF	TGTGCCACCAGCAGAGGGCGGGGACAGGGCGTTAATGAGCAGTTCTTC
TRBD1	TRBJ1-4	TRBV7-2	16	NA	CASSLQGGGGREKLFF	TGTGCCAGCAGCTTACAGGGGGGAGGGGGCCGTGAAAAACTGTTTTTT
NA	TRBJ2-1	TRBV7-2	14	NA	CASSFDRRNNEQFF	TGTGCCAGCAGCTTCGACAGGAGGAACAATGAGCAGTTCTTC
NA	TRBJ1-6	TRBV6-5	12	NA	CASSPSRSPLHF	TGTGCCAGCAGCCCATCCCGTTCACCCCTCCACTTT
NA	TRBJ2-3	TRBV11-2	13	NA	CASTLSSADTQYF	TGTGCCAGCACTTTATCTAGTGCGGATACGCAGTATTTT
NA	TRBJ2-5	TRBV6-6	14	NA	CASSYSGTQETQYF	TGTGCCAGCAGTTACTCTGGGACCCAAGAGACCCAGTACTTC
NA	TRBJ1-1	TRBV30	12	few	CAWRTPNTEAFF	TGTGCCTGGAGGACGCCGAACACTGAAGCTTTCTTT
TRBD1	TRBJ2-7	TRBV7-9	16	NA	CASKGPLQGTIYEQYF	TGTGCCAGCAAGGGTCCCCTACAGGGGACAATCTACGAGCAGTACTTC
NA	TRBJ2-2	TRBV3-1/TRBV3-2	16	NA	CASSQEFRENTGELFF	TGTGCCAGCAGCCAAGAATTTAGAGAGAACACCGGGGAGCTGTTTTTT
NA	TRBJ2-3	TRBV11-2	13	NA	CASSSGPTYTQYF	TGTGCCAGCAGCTCGGGACCCACTTATACGCAGTATTTT
NA	TRBJ2-7	TRBV28	16	NA	CASRAETGPLGYEQYF	TGTGCCAGCAGAGCTGAAACGGGTCCCCTGGGCTACGAGCAGTACTTC
NA	TRBJ2-2	TRBV5-1	16	few	CASSFGAARDTGELFF	TGCGCCAGCAGTTTTGGCGCCGCTCGGGACACCGGGGAGCTGTTTTTT
NA	TRBJ2-2	TRBV2	11	once	CASSVLGELFF	TGTGCCAGCAGTGTTCTCGGGGAGCTGTTTTTT
NA	TRBJ2-7	TRBV11-2	14	once	CASSSPRGYYEQYF	TGTGCCAGCAGCTCCCCTCGGGGCTACTACGAGCAGTACTTC
NA	TRBJ1-1	TRBV29-1	12	NA	CSATLGGSSAFF	TGCAGCGCGACGCTAGGGGGAAGTAGCGCTTTCTTT
NA	TRBJ2-1	TRBV14	14	NA	CASSHLGQTNEQFF	TGTGCCAGCAGCCACTTAGGGCAGACCAATGAGCAGTTCTTC
NA	TRBJ2-2	TRBV5-1	15	NA	CASSLRSGPGGELFF	TGCGCCAGCAGCCTGAGGTCCGGCCCAGGGGGGGAGCTGTTTTTT
TRBD1	TRBJ2-5	TRBV5-4	13	NA	CASSARQGEAQYF	TGTGCCAGCAGCGCCCGACAGGGTGAGGCCCAGTACTTC
NA	TRBJ1-1	TRBV13	13	NA	CAGRAGTNTEAFF	TGTGCCGGAAGGGCAGGGACTAACACTGAAGCTTTCTTT
NA	TRBJ1-5	TRBV9	15	NA	CASSVGGQGNQPQHF	TGTGCCAGCAGCGTAGGTGGCCAGGGCAATCAGCCCCAGCATTTT
TRBD1	TRBJ1-4	TRBV28	14	NA	CASSSGGPDEKLFF	TGTGCCAGCAGCTCAGGGGGACCTGATGAAAAACTGTTTTTT
NA	TRBJ1-6	TRBV4-3	17	NA	CASSPGGASSYNSPLHF	TGCGCCAGCAGCCCTGGTGGCGCGAGCTCCTATAATTCACCCCTCCACTTT
NA	TRBJ2-5	TRBV11-2	15	once	CASSQGRTSQETQYF	TGTGCCAGCAGCCAGGGACGTACTTCCCAAGAGACCCAGTACTTC
NA	TRBJ1-4	TRBV7-8	15	NA	CASSLGGTPNEKLFF	TGTGCCAGCAGCTTAGGGGGGACGCCTAATGAAAAACTGTTTTTT
TRBD1	TRBJ1-6	TRBV30	15	NA	CAWSGQGAGNSPLHF	TGTGCCTGGAGTGGACAGGGGGCCGGGAATTCACCCCTCCACTTT
NA	TRBJ1-2	TRBV7-9	14	few	CASSESGPNYGYTF	TGTGCCAGCAGCGAATCCGGTCCTAACTATGGCTACACCTTC
TRBD1	TRBJ1-1	TRBV11-2	17	NA	CASSLGRGQGVNTEAFF	TGTGCCAGCAGCTTAGGACGAGGACAGGGAGTAAACACTGAAGCTTTCTTT
NA	TRBJ1-5	TRBV6-2/TRBV6-3	13	NA	CASSYLSNQPQHF	TGTGCCAGCAGTTACTTAAGCAATCAGCCCCAGCATTTT
NA	TRBJ1-2	TRBV7-9	16	NA	CASSSFYQGTGYGYTF	TGTGCCAGCAGCTCATTTTACCAGGGGACGGGGTATGGCTACACCTTC
NA	TRBJ1-3	TRBV5-1	15	NA	CASSFTGSSGNTIYF	TGCGCCAGCAGCTTCACAGGGAGCTCTGGAAACACCATATATTTT
NA	TRBJ2-7	TRBV27	15	NA	CASSTIYRVLDEQYF	TGTGCCAGCAGTACCATTTACAGGGTTTTGGACGAGCAGTACTTC
TRBD1	TRBJ1-2	TRBV4-3	15	NA	CASSQDNRGVYGYTF	TGCGCCAGCAGCCAAGATAACAGGGGGGTCTATGGCTACACCTTC
TRBD1	TRBJ1-2	TRBV5-6	16	NA	CASSLGDRVDYYGYTF	TGTGCCAGCAGCTTGGGAGACAGGGTGGACTACTATGGCTACACCTTC
NA	TRBJ1-1	TRBV19	12	NA	CASSILNTEAFF	TGTGCCAGTAGTATCTTGAACACTGAAGCTTTCTTT
NA	TRBJ1-4	TRBV19	15	NA	CASSPRTATNEKLFF	TGTGCCAGTAGTCCTAGGACAGCAACTAATGAAAAACTGTTTTTT
NA	TRBJ2-2	TRBV29-1	14	NA	CSGRQFANTGELFF	TGCAGCGGACGACAGTTCGCGAACACCGGGGAGCTGTTTTTT
TRBD1	TRBJ1-1	TRBV6-2/TRBV6-3	14	few	CASSYRGLNTEAFF	TGTGCCAGCAGTTACAGGGGGCTGAACACTGAAGCTTTCTTT
NA	TRBJ1-4	TRBV12-3/TRBV12-4	13	NA	CASSLTGGGPLFF	TGTGCCAGCAGTTTAACCGGGGGGGGGCCCCTGTTTTTT